Following are 28 T cell receptor beta chains from one sample sequenced in a study of CD8+ T cells in alopecia areata. Stated treatment: oral pan-JAK inhibitor, 5-10 mg twice daily. Reverse transcription of extracted RNA yielded cDNA, which provided the sequencing template. Repertoires were generated with immunoSEQ multiplex PCR, while TCRdb's copy carries only in-frame clones and drops some. This sample yields over 90,000 clones, of which 86% are seen a single time; roughly 10% belongs to the top ten. The sequencing used CD8+ T cells sorted from blood, collected at approximately week 30, from a patient treated with tofacitinib. The source is a human donor with alopecia areata.

This chain joins TRBV29-1 and TRBJ2-1, with 13 bases aligning to TRBD2. J was trimmed by 7 bases and V by 4 bases; bases with no gene match: 1. This CDR3 region has 13 residues. Germline CDR1 and CDR2: SQVTM and ANQGSEA. CDR3 sequence (DNA): TGCAGCGTTGGACTAGCGGGAGGAAATGAGCAGTTCTTC. Translated, it gives CSVGLAGGNEQFF.

This clone was recorded a few times. The genes are TRBV7-4 and TRBJ2-1; TRBD2 matches 7 bases. Per germline, CDR1 SGHVT and CDR2 SQSDAQ. The junction had 9 bases not matched to a gene; V was cut back by 2 bases and J by 5 bases. CDR3 length: 16 residues. The CDR3 region has the DNA TGTGCCAGCAGCTTAAAGGGCGGGAGATCCAACAATGAGCAGTTCTTC. Its translation is CASSLKGGRSNNEQFF. Filled out from reference TRBV7-4 and TRBJ2-1, the complete variable domain reads GAGVSQSPRYKVAKRGRDVALRCDSISGHVTLYWYRQTLGQGSEVLTYSQSDAQRDKSGRPSGRFSAERPERSVSTLKIQRTEQGDSAVYLCASSLKGGRSNNEQFFGPGTRLTVL.

V is TRBV7-9 and J is TRBJ2-7, with 9 bases matching TRBD1. The germline V gene encodes CDR1 SEHNR and CDR2 FQNEAQ (reference sequence). This CDR3 is 15 amino acids long. V lost 5 bases to trimming and J lost 3 bases; unmatched junction nucleotides: 8. The CDR3 DNA reads TGTGCCAGCAGCCATATAGACAGGGGGATCTACGAGCAGTACTTC. Protein: CASSHIDRGIYEQYF.

The chain has TRBV5-4 and TRBJ2-5; 7 positions agree with TRBD1. The J call is in doubt because the DNA end fits TRBJ2-7 better. The CDR3 contains 13 residues. Germline V CDR1 and CDR2: SGHNT, YYREEE (reference sequence). CDR3 amino acids: CASSLTGDYEQYF. The CDR3 DNA follows: TGTGCCAGCAGCTTGACAGGGGACTACGAGCAGTACTTC.

The chain is built from TRBV6-4 and TRBJ2-3, with 10 bases that match TRBD1. The germline V gene encodes CDR1 MRHNA and CDR2 SNTAGT. V trimming: 8 bases; J trimming: 6 bases; junction bases outside the gene matches: 11. The CDR3 spans 15 residues. The CDR3 is CASATRTGGDDTQYF. The CDR3, as DNA: TGTGCCAGCGCGACCCGGACAGGGGGGGATGATACGCAGTATTTT.

This clone was seen a few times. V gene TRBV15 combines with J gene TRBJ2-7; TRBD2 might be the D (5 bases). V gave up 0 bases and J gave up 0 bases, with 15 bases separating them. Germline V gene lookup returns CDR1 LNHNV and CDR2 YYDKDF (reference sequence). The CDR3 has 17 residues. The CDR3 reads CATSRDLTVSGSYEQYF. The DNA for the CDR3 is TGTGCCACCAGCAGAGATTTGACTGTAAGCGGCTCCTACGAGCAGTACTTC.

This clone has more than one count but fewer than ten. This rearrangement joins TRBV6-1 to TRBJ2-1; D remains unclear. Between the trimmed V and J ends, which lost 4 bases and 2 bases, there was a span of 9 bases. The CDR3 runs to 14 residues. Germline assignment: CDR1 MNHNS and CDR2 SASEGT. The CDR3 region is CASSADFTYNEQFF. The CDR3 DNA is TGTGCCAGCAGTGCCGACTTTACCTACAATGAGCAGTTCTTC.

CDR3 DNA sequence: TGTGCCAGCAGCGTCTCCGGGACAGGGCTTCTCTCTGGGGCCAACGTCCTGACTTTC. Its translation is CASSVSGTGLLSGANVLTF. The chain recombines TRBV7-3 with TRBJ2-6; the match to TRBD1 covers 9 bases. The CDR3 is made up of 19 amino acids. V lost 5 bases, J lost 0 bases, and 11 bases stayed unmatched. The germline V gene has CDR1 SGHTA and CDR2 FQGTGA.

The chain has TRBV7-9 and TRBJ2-7; a possible D gene is TRBD2 (5 bases). This CDR3 is built from 13 residues. Germline CDR1 is SEHNR and CDR2 is FQNEAQ (reference sequence). The V end was cut by 6 bases, the J end by 0 bases, with 9 bases between. CDR3: CASSLRDSYEQYF. The CDR3 DNA is TGTGCCAGCAGTTTACGGGACTCCTACGAGCAGTACTTC.

The rearrangement links TRBV7-3 to TRBJ1-2, with D possibly TRBD1 on 5 matching bases. The V end was cut by 5 bases, the J end by 8 bases, with 12 bases between. Germline values: CDR1 SGHTA, CDR2 FQGTGA. CDR3 length: 12 residues. The CDR3 DNA sequence: TGTGCCAGCAGCCCGGGGGGTACCGGCTACACCTTC. Translated: CASSPGGTGYTF.

This chain uses TRBV4-1 with TRBJ1-2; D is unclear. CDR1 and CDR2 (germline): MGHRA, YSYEKL. With 1 base removed from V and 7 bases from J, the gap between germline ends came to 10 bases. The CDR3 loop spans 13 amino acids. The chain's CDR3 is CASSQGPIGGYTF. The CDR3 DNA sequence: TGCGCCAGCAGCCAAGGCCCCATTGGTGGCTACACCTTC.

The chain joins TRBV6-1 to TRBJ2-3; D uncertain. Germline values: CDR1 MNHNS, CDR2 SASEGT. This CDR3 spans 15 amino acids. V dropped 2 bases and J dropped 0 bases, with 9 bases sitting between them. The CDR3 is CASSERFGSTDTQYF. DNA for the CDR3: TGTGCCAGCAGTGAACGGTTTGGGAGCACAGATACGCAGTATTTT.

The chain has TRBV15 and TRBJ2-4; D may correspond to TRBD1 or TRBD2 (5 bases each). In germline, CDR1 is LNHNV, CDR2 YYDKDF (reference sequence). Trimming took 1 base from V and 1 from J, leaving 26 bases between them. CDR3 length: 21 residues. As DNA, the CDR3 is TGTGCCACCAGCAGAGGCTCATTCAACCCGGGACGAAGACTGGCCAAAAACATTCAGTACTTC. Translating it yields CATSRGSFNPGRRLAKNIQYF.

The V and J genes are TRBV4-1 and TRBJ2-1; 13 positions match TRBD2. Germline trimming cut 0 bases from V and 8 bases from J; bases unmatched to any gene: 7. The CDR3 runs to 17 residues. Looked up from germline, CDR1 is MGHRA and CDR2 is YSYEKL. The CDR3 reads CASSQEGLAGSRDEQFF. Here the CDR3 DNA reads TGCGCCAGCAGCCAAGAGGGACTAGCGGGATCACGGGATGAGCAGTTCTTC.

This rearrangement joins TRBV29-1 to TRBJ2-5; TRBD2 agrees at 8 bases. From germline, CDR1 is SQVTM and CDR2 ANQGSEA. With 5 bases clipped from V and 2 bases from J, the junction kept 4 bases outside the gene matches. CDR3 length: 13 amino acids. The CDR3 here is CSVPRGGQETQYF. In DNA, the CDR3 is TGCAGCGTTCCCCGGGGGGGACAAGAGACCCAGTACTTC.

The chain links TRBV7-9 to TRBJ2-7; D uncertain. The V gene's germline CDR1 is SEHNR and CDR2 FQNEAQ (reference sequence). Trimming stripped 5 bases from V and 5 bases from J, with 7 bases between. This CDR3 contains 11 residues. The CDR3 loop is CASSISNEQYF. DNA of the CDR3: TGTGCCAGCAGCATTTCTAACGAGCAGTACTTC.

The V and J genes are TRBV28 and TRBJ1-5; unclear D gene. Germline values: CDR1 MDHEN, CDR2 SYDVKM. CDR3 length: 12 residues. V lost 8 bases, J lost 5 bases, and 10 bases lay in between. As DNA, the CDR3 is TGTGCCAGCGGACCATCTGATCAGCCCCAGCATTTT. Its protein product is CASGPSDQPQHF.

This clone was recorded only once. The rearrangement uses TRBV7-9 and TRBJ2-2; 8 bases match TRBD1. CDR1 is SEHNR and CDR2 is FQNEAQ in the germline V gene (reference sequence). The CDR3 sequence is 12 residues long. Trimming took 3 bases from V and 10 from J; bases not matched to a gene: 1. In nucleotides, the CDR3 is TGTGCCAGCAGCTTGGACAGGGAGGAGCTGTTTTTT. Protein: CASSLDREELFF.

V gene TRBV4-1 combines with J gene TRBJ2-7; D gene ambiguous. The CDR3 has 16 residues. V shed 0 bases and J shed 1 base, with 13 bases lying between them. CDR1 and CDR2 (germline): MGHRA, YSYEKL. Here the CDR3 reads CASSQESGRGSYEQYF. CDR3 nucleotides: TGCGCCAGCAGCCAAGAATCCGGGCGTGGGTCCTACGAGCAGTACTTC.

This rearrangement joins TRBV19 to TRBJ2-1, with 7 bases fitting TRBD1. The CDR3 has 16 amino acids. Germline CDR1 is LNHDA and CDR2 is SQIVND (reference sequence). V trimming: 5 bases; J trimming: 4 bases; junction bases outside the gene matches: 11. Here the CDR3 reads CASSPWTGRIYNEQFF. The CDR3 coding sequence is TGTGCCAGTAGTCCCTGGACAGGCCGTATTTACAATGAGCAGTTCTTC. Filled out from reference TRBV19 and TRBJ2-1, the complete variable domain reads DGGITQSPKYLFRKEGQNVTLSCEQNLNHDAMYWYRQDPGQGLRLIYYSQIVNDFQKGDIAEGYSVSREKKESFPLTVTSAQKNPTAFYLCASSPWTGRIYNEQFFGPGTRLTVL.

This clone was recorded a few times. The chain carries TRBV27 and TRBJ2-7; D assignment may be TRBD1 or TRBD2 (7 bases each). This CDR3 spans 13 amino acids. Germline V gene data show CDR1 as MNHEY and CDR2 as SMNVEV (reference sequence). The germline V and J ends were trimmed by 6 bases and 1 base, with 10 bases remaining between them. The CDR3 DNA follows: TGTGCCAGCAGCAGGGGGGGATCCTACGAGCAGTACTTC. Encoded protein: CASSRGGSYEQYF.

This chain links TRBV4-1 with TRBJ2-7, with a possible D match to TRBD1 (5 bases). The CDR3 covers 15 residues. Deletions cut 2 bases from V and 2 bases from J, with 13 bases between. Looked up from germline, CDR1 is MGHRA and CDR2 is YSYEKL. The CDR3 loop is CASSQKDTSTYEQYF. In DNA form, the CDR3 reads TGCGCCAGCAGCCAAAAGGACACCTCCACCTACGAGCAGTACTTC.

The chain recombines TRBV7-9 with TRBJ2-3; D not resolved. The CDR3 contains 16 residues. From germline, CDR1 is SEHNR and CDR2 FQNEAQ (reference sequence). The V end lost 5 bases, the J end lost 2 bases, and 17 bases lay between the germline ends. The CDR3 spells CASSPPDPIPTDTQYF. DNA for the CDR3: TGTGCCAGCAGCCCCCCTGACCCAATCCCCACAGATACGCAGTATTTT.

This clone was seen only a few times. The chain is built from TRBV7-9 and TRBJ2-1; possibly TRBD1 for D (5 bases). V was clipped by 6 bases and J by 2 bases, with 20 bases between them. The CDR3 loop spans 17 amino acids. Per the germline V gene, CDR1 is SEHNR and CDR2 is FQNEAQ (reference sequence). CDR3 sequence reads: CASSTSKGSLAYNEQFF. In nucleotides, the CDR3 is TGTGCCAGCAGTACTTCTAAGGGGTCCCTAGCCTACAATGAGCAGTTCTTC. Using reference TRBV7-9 and TRBJ2-1 for the parts outside the CDR3, the full variable domain is DTGVSQNPRHKITKRGQNVTFRCDPISEHNRLYWYRQTLGQGPEFLTYFQNEAQLEKSRLLSDRFSAERPKGSFSTLEIQRTEQGDSAMYLCASSTSKGSLAYNEQFFGPGTRLTVL.

The chain carries TRBV29-1 and TRBJ1-2, with D possibly being TRBD1 (6 bases). V lost 3 bases and J lost 6, with 8 bases in between. The CDR3 sequence is 11 residues long. CDR1 is SQVTM, CDR2 ANQGSEA, per germline. The CDR3 sequence: CSVDRGDGYTF. The CDR3, as DNA: TGCAGCGTTGACAGGGGTGATGGCTACACCTTC.

The chain is built from TRBV6-1 and TRBJ2-3; a possible D gene is TRBD2 (5 bases). The CDR3 extends over 13 amino acids. Germline assignment: CDR1 MNHNS and CDR2 SASEGT. V gave up 7 bases and J gave up 1 base, with 9 bases separating them. CDR3 DNA: TGTGCCAGCAACCTACTAGGCACAGATACGCAGTATTTT. This encodes CASNLLGTDTQYF.

The rearrangement uses TRBV5-6 and TRBJ2-1; D uncertain. This CDR3 comprises 12 residues. Trimming cost V 4 bases and J 4 bases, with 6 bases left between them. The germline V gene has CDR1 SGHDT and CDR2 YYEEEE. Written as DNA, the CDR3 is TGTGCCAGCAGCCCCCGGTACAATGAGCAGTTCTTC. Amino acids: CASSPRYNEQFF.

The V gene is TRBV2, the J gene TRBJ2-2, with TRBD1 matching over 7 bases. This CDR3 contains 14 residues. Germline values: CDR1 SNHLY, CDR2 FYNNEI. J gave up 3 bases and V 7 bases, and 5 bases lay outside the gene matches. The CDR3 nucleotides read TGTGCCAGCAACACAGGGGTATACACCGGGGAGCTGTTTTTT. Residues: CASNTGVYTGELFF.